Below, 12 T cell receptor beta chains from the same sample are listed, as sequenced in a study of T-cell reconstitution after alpha-beta-depleted transplantation in children. Preparation of the TCRbeta library used unique molecular identifiers. TCRdb itself ran the PCR reads through MiXCR, one entry per CDR3 protein. The sample includes about 200,000 distinct CDR3 sequences, 14% to 15% of them seen just once. This sample comprised PBMCs from the stem cell graft donor, obtained from the stem cell graft. Receptors were obtained from a human donor who donated a stem cell graft to a child with acute lymphoblastic leukemia.

As regards this clonotype: Just one base apart from a much larger clone, this may be a read error. The rearrangement links TRBV10-3 to TRBJ2-4, with D hard to call. V lost 4 bases and J 3 bases, leaving 13 bases between the germline ends. From germline, CDR1 is ENHRY and CDR2 SYGVKD. The CDR3 contains 15 residues. DNA for the CDR3: TGTGCCATCAGTGTGTCTCGGTTGAGCAAAAACATTCAGTACTTC. This codes for CAISVSRLSKNIQYF.

V and J are TRBV5-1 and TRBJ1-1, with 8 bases aligning to TRBD1. This CDR3 spans 15 amino acids. The V and J ends lost 4 bases and 1 base, in that order; junction bases with no gene match: 6. The germline CDR1 and CDR2 sequences are SGHRS and YFSETQ. The chain's CDR3 is CASSGGTGANTEAFF. CDR3 sequence (DNA): TGCGCCAGCAGCGGGGGGACAGGCGCGAACACTGAAGCTTTCTTT.

This clonotype was observed at least ten times. The chain recombines TRBV7-2 with TRBJ2-5; 12 bases match TRBD2. CDR1 SGHTA and CDR2 FQGNSA come from the germline V gene. The CDR3 consists of 17 residues. V lost 4 bases and J lost 4; bases outside the gene matches: 10. CDR3 bases: TGTGCCAGCAGCTACCTTGGACTAGCGGGGATTATAGAGACCCAGTACTTC. Translated: CASSYLGLAGIIETQYF.

In this sample, this clonotype turned up many times. The chain recombines TRBV30 with TRBJ1-1; maybe TRBD1 (6 bases). Germline CDR1 is GTSNPN and CDR2 is SVGIG (reference sequence). Between the trimmed V and J ends, which lost 3 bases and 1 base, there was a span of 12 bases. The CDR3 runs to 14 residues. This CDR3 reads CAWRSLTGNTEAFF. CDR3 DNA: TGTGCCTGGAGATCCTTGACAGGGAACACTGAAGCTTTCTTT.

This clonotype was detected only a few times. V gene TRBV7-9 combines with J gene TRBJ1-2; D is possibly TRBD1 (5 bases). The CDR3 is made up of 15 amino acids. Trimming left V 4 bases short and J 7 bases short, with 19 bases between. Germline CDR1 and CDR2: SEHNR and FQNEAQ (reference sequence). The CDR3 DNA follows: TGTGCCAGCAGCTCACAACTAGGGGTTTTAGGTGGCTACACCTTC. Translating gives CASSSQLGVLGGYTF.

The chain joins TRBV19 to TRBJ2-5; D is uncertain. V dropped 5 bases and J dropped 3 bases, with 10 bases sitting between them. CDR1 is LNHDA and CDR2 is SQIVND in the germline V gene (reference sequence). The CDR3 covers 13 residues. CDR3: CASSSDAEETQYF. Here the CDR3 DNA reads TGTGCCAGTAGTTCAGACGCAGAAGAGACCCAGTACTTC.

This clonotype was counted many times. The chain joins TRBV20-1 to TRBJ1-1; D might be TRBD1 (6 bases). Germline V gene lookup returns CDR1 DFQATT and CDR2 SNEGSKA (reference sequence). Trimming left V 4 bases short and J 1 base short, with 19 bases between. The CDR3 sequence is 16 residues long. DNA of the CDR3: TGCAGTGCTACCCCCCCCCGGGGGCTACGGAACACTGAAGCTTTCTTT. Amino acid sequence: CSATPPRGLRNTEAFF.

There are many counts of this clonotype. The J gene is TRBJ2-1, the V gene TRBV18; 9 bases align to TRBD2. The length of the CDR3 is 14 residues. The germline gives CDR1 KGHSH, CDR2 LQKENI. J lost 7 bases, V lost 3 bases, and 4 bases had no gene match. CDR3 DNA: TGTGCCAGCTCACCCCGGACTAGCGTAAATGAGCAGTTCTTC. It translates to CASSPRTSVNEQFF.

This clonotype was found once. Since a much larger clone is just one base distant, this may be a read error. J is TRBJ1-1 and V is TRBV29-1; D perhaps matches TRBD1 (5 bases). Germline lookup yields CDR1 SQVTM and CDR2 ANQGSEA. CDR3 length: 15 residues. CDR3 sequence (DNA): TGCAGCGTTGAAGATCCTCTGGGGGGAAACACTGAATCTTTCTTT. Its translation: CSVEDPLGGNTESFF.

This clonotype occurred many times. The chain uses TRBV20-1 and TRBJ2-1; D unresolved. Between the trimmed V and J ends, which lost 6 bases and 4 bases, there was a span of 7 bases. Germline-derived CDR1 and CDR2 are DFQATT and SNEGSKA (reference sequence). The CDR3 runs to 11 residues. As DNA, the CDR3 is TGCAGTGCGGCAGCTTACAATGAGCAGTTCTTC. This translates into CSAAAYNEQFF.

In this sample, this clonotype turned up many times. V and J are TRBV7-9 and TRBJ2-3; 7 nucleotides match TRBD2. The J segment lost 1 base and the V segment lost 1 base, leaving 8 bases of the junction unmatched. The CDR3 loop spans 17 amino acids. From germline, CDR1 is SEHNR and CDR2 FQNEAQ (reference sequence). The CDR3 nucleotides are TGTGCCAGCAGCTTAGGATCGACGGGAGGACGCACAGATACGCAGTATTTT. As protein: CASSLGSTGGRTDTQYF.

This clonotype appeared many times. The DNA of the CDR3 is TGCGCCAGCAGCTTAACAGGAGCTAACTATGGCTACACCTTC. Its translation is CASSLTGANYGYTF. The chain uses TRBV5-1 and TRBJ1-2, with D perhaps matching TRBD1 (5 bases). CDR1 and CDR2 from the germline V gene are SGHRS and YFSETQ. The CDR3 runs 14 residues. V lost 2 bases and J lost 0, with 8 bases in between.